A single sample gave rise to the 18 T cell receptor beta chains below, sequenced in a study of blood T cell repertoires in COVID-19. Here immunoSEQ multiplex PCR was the method, and the copy in TCRdb shows in-frame clones only, minus some. Of about 73,000 clones in the sample, roughly 90% were seen once. The specimen was peripheral blood. These receptors all stem from a woman aged 80 or over with active or convalescent COVID-19.

The chain joins TRBV18 to TRBJ2-7; 11 positions agree with TRBD1. The CDR3 spans 16 residues. Unmatched junction bases numbered 12, after V lost 4 bases and J lost 7 bases. Per the germline V gene, CDR1 is KGHSH and CDR2 is LQKENI. The CDR3 protein is CASSQAPGQGAGEQYF. The CDR3 region has the DNA TGTGCCAGCTCACAAGCCCCCGGACAGGGGGCGGGGGAGCAGTACTTC.

V is TRBV6-5 and J is TRBJ2-7; 7 bases fit TRBD1. The CDR3 loop spans 14 amino acids. V dropped 6 bases and J dropped 2; count of bases not matched to a gene: 7. CDR1 and CDR2 (germline): MNHEY, SVGAGI. The CDR3 region is CASSLFGQAYEQYF. The CDR3 DNA reads TGTGCCAGCAGCCTCTTCGGACAGGCCTACGAGCAGTACTTC.

The chain's CDR3 is CASSLALTGIYGYTF. CDR3 bases: TGTGCCAGCAGTTTAGCCCTAACAGGGATCTATGGCTACACCTTC. The J gene is TRBJ1-2, the V gene TRBV28, with D possibly TRBD1 on 6 matching bases. Per the germline V gene, CDR1 is MDHEN and CDR2 is SYDVKM. The CDR3 length is 15 residues. V gave up 2 bases and J gave up 4 bases, with 14 bases separating them.

The chain links TRBV6-6 to TRBJ1-4; D is possibly TRBD1 (6 bases). Germline V CDR1 and CDR2: MNHNY, SVGAGI (reference sequence). Trimming pared 2 bases from V and 8 bases from J, leaving 12 bases between. There are 14 residues in the CDR3. The CDR3 region is CASSYARGNEKLFF. The CDR3 DNA is TGTGCCAGCAGTTACGCCAGGGGAAACGAAAAACTGTTTTTT.

This clone was observed a handful of times. This chain connects TRBV19 to TRBJ1-5, with TRBD1 as a possible D gene (5 bases). CDR1 and CDR2 from the germline V gene are LNHDA and SQIVND (reference sequence). V lost 6 bases and J 2 bases, leaving 14 bases between the germline ends. The CDR3 has 15 residues. In nucleotides, the CDR3 is TGTGCCAGTAGCCCTATCGGGGGAGGCAATCAGCCCCAGCATTTT. Its translation: CASSPIGGGNQPQHF.

This chain connects TRBV27 to TRBJ1-1; D is possibly TRBD1 (5 bases). The CDR3 covers 12 residues. V was clipped by 7 bases and J by 5 bases, with 11 bases between them. Germline assignment: CDR1 MNHEY and CDR2 SMNVEV (reference sequence). The DNA for the CDR3 is TGTGCCAGCAAGCAGGGAGGGACTGAAGCTTTCTTT. Encoded protein: CASKQGGTEAFF.

This rearrangement joins TRBV5-4 to TRBJ1-1; D unclear. V lost 0 bases and J 1 base, leaving 4 bases between the germline ends. This CDR3 region has 13 residues. From germline, CDR1 is SGHNT and CDR2 YYREEE (reference sequence). In DNA, the CDR3 is TGTGCCAGCAGCTTGGAGCCGAACACTGAAGCTTTCTTT. Translated: CASSLEPNTEAFF. The full variable domain, its missing parts supplied by reference TRBV5-4 and TRBJ1-1, is ETGVTQSPTHLIKTRGQQVTLRCSSQSGHNTVSWYQQALGQGPQFIFQYYREEENGRGNFPPRFSGLQFPNYSSELNVNALELDDSALYLCASSLEPNTEAFFGQGTRLTVV.

This clone appeared once. V and J are TRBV7-3 and TRBJ2-1; 7 bases agree with TRBD2. The CDR3 runs 14 residues. CDR1 SGHTA and CDR2 FQGTGA come from the germline V gene. V lost 5 bases to trimming and J lost 5 bases; unmatched junction nucleotides: 6. The DNA of the CDR3 is TGTGCCAGCAGCGTCAAGCGGGGCGACAATGAGCAGTTCTTC. Protein sequence: CASSVKRGDNEQFF. The complete variable domain, with remaining parts taken from reference TRBV7-3 and TRBJ2-1, reads GAGVSQTPSNKVTEKGKYVELRCDPISGHTALYWYRQSLGQGPEFLIYFQGTGAADDSGLPNDRFFAVRPEGSVSTLKIQRTERGDSAVYLCASSVKRGDNEQFFGPGTRLTVL.

The rearrangement joins TRBV18 to TRBJ1-4, with 7 bases lining up with TRBD1. Germline CDR1 reads KGHSH; CDR2 reads LQKENI. Unmatched junction bases numbered 13, after V lost 4 bases and J lost 14 bases. The CDR3 consists of 14 residues. The CDR3 loop reads CASSQDRARGDLFF. The CDR3 DNA reads TGTGCCAGCTCACAAGACCGAGCCAGGGGGGACCTGTTTTTT.

The genes are TRBV27 and TRBJ2-7; 12 nucleotides line up with TRBD1. Germline V CDR1 and CDR2: MNHEY, SMNVEV (reference sequence). The CDR3 sequence is 15 residues long. Unmatched junction bases numbered 11, after V lost 7 bases and J lost 7 bases. CDR3 DNA sequence: TGTGCCAGCATGGCGAGGGACAGGGGGCGAAGGGAGCAGTACTTC. Protein: CASMARDRGRREQYF.

The CDR3 sequence: CASSPAGLNLEKLFF. CDR3 nucleotides: TGTGCCAGCAGCCCCGCGGGCCTAAACTTAGAAAAACTGTTTTTT. This chain connects TRBV9 to TRBJ1-4; no clear D. Germline CDR1 SGDLS, CDR2 YYNGEE. The CDR3 totals 15 residues. Between the trimmed V and J ends, which lost 4 bases and 8 bases, there was a span of 18 bases.

The chain employs TRBV9 and TRBJ1-1, with unresolved D. Germline loops: CDR1 SGDLS, CDR2 YYNGEE. V dropped 0 bases and J dropped 5 bases, with 8 bases sitting between them. The CDR3 extends over 13 amino acids. CDR3 bases: TGTGCCAGCAGCGTAGATTTCAGAACTGAAGCTTTCTTT. Protein: CASSVDFRTEAFF.

The chain couples TRBV10-3 to TRBJ2-5; D perhaps matches TRBD2 (5 bases). Trimming took 4 bases from V and 4 from J, leaving 16 bases between them. This CDR3 spans 15 amino acids. In germline, CDR1 is ENHRY, CDR2 SYGVKD. The CDR3 reads CAISGAERTGETQYF. As DNA, the CDR3 is TGTGCCATCAGTGGGGCGGAGCGGACGGGAGAGACCCAGTACTTC.

The chain employs TRBV28 and TRBJ1-4, with 8 nucleotides matching TRBD1. The CDR3 spans 15 residues. The ends lost 4 bases at V and 4 bases at J; junction bases unmatched: 5. The germline V gene has CDR1 MDHEN and CDR2 SYDVKM. CDR3 amino acids: CASSSTGDGNEKLFF. The CDR3 DNA is TGTGCCAGCAGTTCGACAGGGGATGGTAATGAAAAACTGTTTTTT.

The gene calls are TRBV3-1 (or the pseudogene TRBV3-2) and TRBJ2-7, with D maybe TRBD2 (7 bases). Trimming took 2 bases from V and 3 from J, leaving 20 bases between them. The germline V gene has CDR1 LGHDT and CDR2 YNNKEL (reference sequence). CDR3 length equals 17 residues. The CDR3 is CASSQSMGGRVGYEQYF. The DNA for the CDR3 is TGTGCCAGCAGCCAATCTATGGGGGGGCGAGTCGGCTACGAGCAGTACTTC.

This chain links TRBV7-9 with TRBJ2-6, with 10 nucleotides matching TRBD1. With V trimmed by 10 bases and J by 1 base, 10 bases remained unmatched. The CDR3 loop spans 17 amino acids. CDR1 is SEHNR and CDR2 is FQNEAQ in the germline V gene (reference sequence). The chain's CDR3 is CATADRDRGSGANVLTF. CDR3 in DNA: TGTGCCACCGCCGACCGGGACAGGGGTTCTGGGGCCAACGTCCTGACTTTC.

This clone came up once. The rearrangement joins TRBV7-2 to TRBJ2-7; the match to TRBD2 covers 8 bases. The V gene end was trimmed by 1 base and the J gene end by 7 bases; junction bases not matched to a gene: 12. This CDR3 has 16 residues. Germline V gives CDR1 SGHTA, CDR2 FQGNSA. The CDR3 protein is CASSLGGVRGAREQYF. CDR3 coding DNA: TGTGCCAGCAGCTTAGGAGGTGTGCGGGGGGCCCGGGAGCAGTACTTC.

The chain recombines TRBV19 with TRBJ1-1; a possible D gene is TRBD1 (6 bases). The CDR3 has 15 amino acids. CDR1 LNHDA and CDR2 SQIVND come from the germline V gene (reference sequence). Trimming removed 1 base at V and 3 bases at J, with 12 bases between. The CDR3 loop reads CASSIGIRGHTEAFF. DNA for the CDR3: TGTGCCAGTAGTATAGGGATCAGGGGTCACACTGAAGCTTTCTTT.